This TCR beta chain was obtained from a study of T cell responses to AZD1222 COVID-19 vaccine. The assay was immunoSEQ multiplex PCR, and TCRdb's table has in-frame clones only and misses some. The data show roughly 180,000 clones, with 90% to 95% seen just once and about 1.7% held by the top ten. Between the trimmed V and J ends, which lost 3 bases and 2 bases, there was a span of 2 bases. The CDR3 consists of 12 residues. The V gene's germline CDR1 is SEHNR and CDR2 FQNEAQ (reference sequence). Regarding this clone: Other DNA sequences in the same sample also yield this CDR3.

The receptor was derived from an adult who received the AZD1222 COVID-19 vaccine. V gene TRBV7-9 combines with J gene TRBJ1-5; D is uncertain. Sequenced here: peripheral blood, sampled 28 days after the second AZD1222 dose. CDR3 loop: CASSLGNQPQHF. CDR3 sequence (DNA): TGTGCCAGCAGCTTGGGCAATCAGCCCCAGCATTTT. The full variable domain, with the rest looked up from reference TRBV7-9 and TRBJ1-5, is DTGVSQNPRHKITKRGQNVTFRCDPISEHNRLYWYRQTLGQGPEFLTYFQNEAQLEKSRLLSDRFSAERPKGSFSTLEIQRTEQGDSAMYLCASSLGNQPQHFGDGTRLSIL.